The sequence of this TCR beta chain was determined in a study of T cells expressing NK-cell markers. Study details: Each TCR beta repertoire originated in sorted T cells that were CD3+CD56+NKG2C+, CD3+CD56+NKG2C- or CD3+CD56-NKG2C+. HCMV seropositivity characterized most of the eight sequenced donors, and seronegativity one. Overall study findings and caveats: Of the CD8+ T cell pool in several donors, about 1.0-8% was accounted for by dominant NKG2C+ clonotypes.

As the method of synthesis, 5'RACE template switching with UMIs yielded TCR beta cDNA. After re-calling the 5' RACE reads, TCRdb lists one entry per CDR3 protein, DNA absent. The sample holds some 460,000 distinct CDR3 sequences. This CDR3 comprises 12 residues. CDR1 SGHRS and CDR2 YFSETQ come from the germline V gene. About this clonotype itself: What it binds is not known.

The rearrangement links TRBV5-1 to TRBJ1-5. This receptor was taken from a woman between 50 and 59 years old in good health. The sample consisted of blood T cells: a sorted CD56 or NKG2C T cell subset, CD4+ or CD8+ T cells, or bulk PBMC T cells (not recorded which). This CDR3 reads CASSGSNQPQHF.